Listed below are T cell receptor beta chains from one sample, sequenced in a study of T cell repertoires in cytomegalovirus infection. MiXCR, run by TCRdb on the reads, gives a single entry per CDR3 protein. The data hold 100,000 to 150,000 distinct CDR3 sequences, with roughly 9% observed a single time. Specimen: PBMCs. Receptors were obtained from a human donor in good health (CMV status not recorded). Some clones in this sample may be carry-over from other donors' samples. The CDR3 runs from the conserved cysteine through the conserved F or W. D genes are given only for firm matches. Only some rows state a clone size, as once, few, many or a class for expanded clones.

V gene: TRBV10-3; J gene: TRBJ2-2; clone size: .; D gene: TRBD2; CDR3 DNA: TGTGCCATCAGTGCCGGACTAGCGGGGGGCCCGAACACCGGGGAGCTGTTTTTT; CDR3 protein: CAISAGLAGGPNTGELFF
V gene: TRBV5-6; J gene: TRBJ1-5; clone size: many; D gene: .; CDR3 DNA: TGTGCCAGCAGCCCGTGGGGTGTGACGGGTCAGCCCCAGCATTTT; CDR3 protein: CASSPWGVTGQPQHF
V gene: TRBV28; J gene: TRBJ2-1; clone size: many; D gene: TRBD2; CDR3 DNA: TGTGCCAGCACCCTAGCGGGGATTAGTGAGCAGTTCTTC; CDR3 protein: CASTLAGISEQFF
V gene: TRBV2; J gene: TRBJ1-2; clone size: few; D gene: .; CDR3 DNA: TGTGCCAGCAGTGAAACCAACTATGGCTACACCTTC; CDR3 protein: CASSETNYGYTF
V gene: TRBV7-2; J gene: TRBJ2-1; clone size: many; D gene: TRBD1; CDR3 DNA: TGTGCCAGCAGCTCCGAAATGACAGGGGGTGGAAATGAGCAGTTCTTC; CDR3 protein: CASSSEMTGGGNEQFF
V gene: TRBV7-2; J gene: TRBJ1-6; clone size: many; D gene: .; CDR3 DNA: TGTGCCAGCAGCTTAGAAGTCGGTAATTCACCCCTCCACTTT; CDR3 protein: CASSLEVGNSPLHF
V gene: TRBV7-8; J gene: TRBJ2-7; clone size: many; D gene: .; CDR3 DNA: TGTGCCAGCAGCTTAGCCATGTCCTACGAGCAGTACTTC; CDR3 protein: CASSLAMSYEQYF
V gene: TRBV6-5; J gene: TRBJ2-4; clone size: few; D gene: .; CDR3 DNA: TGTGCCAGCAGTTACTCCGTCGGGGGGCGGAACATTCAGTACTTC; CDR3 protein: CASSYSVGGRNIQYF
V gene: TRBV19; J gene: TRBJ1-1; clone size: few; D gene: .; CDR3 DNA: TGTGCCAGTAGTACTCCGGGACTGCCGAACACTGAAGCTTTCTTT; CDR3 protein: CASSTPGLPNTEAFF
V gene: TRBV3-1; J gene: TRBJ1-1; clone size: .; D gene: .; CDR3 DNA: TGTGCCAGCAAGGGTGTGAACACTGAAGCTTTCTTT; CDR3 protein: CASKGVNTEAFF
V gene: TRBV7-2; J gene: TRBJ1-2; clone size: many; D gene: TRBD1; CDR3 DNA: TGTGCCAGCAGCGAGGATGTAGCAGGGGGACGGTATGGCTACACCTTC; CDR3 protein: CASSEDVAGGRYGYTF
V gene: TRBV20-1; J gene: TRBJ2-5; clone size: few; D gene: TRBD1; CDR3 DNA: TGCAGTGCTAGCAGGGGGCAGGGGTTAGAGACCCAGTACTTC; CDR3 protein: CSASRGQGLETQYF
V gene: TRBV19; J gene: TRBJ1-1; clone size: many; D gene: .; CDR3 DNA: TGTGCCAGTAAAGGGCCGTGGAGGACTGAAGCTTTCTTT; CDR3 protein: CASKGPWRTEAFF
V gene: TRBV2; J gene: TRBJ2-1; clone size: few; D gene: .; CDR3 DNA: TGTGCCAGCAAAGACCCCGGATGGAATGAGCAGTTCTTC; CDR3 protein: CASKDPGWNEQFF
V gene: TRBV7-3; J gene: TRBJ1-1; clone size: many; D gene: .; CDR3 DNA: TGTGCCAGCAGCGCTCAGGGCGGCACTGAAGCTTTCTTT; CDR3 protein: CASSAQGGTEAFF
V gene: TRBV7-9; J gene: TRBJ1-1; clone size: many; D gene: .; CDR3 DNA: TGTGCCAGCAGCTTAGAGGGGCTTCTAGCTTTCTTT; CDR3 protein: CASSLEGLLAFF
V gene: TRBV19; J gene: TRBJ2-1; clone size: many; D gene: .; CDR3 DNA: TGTGCCAGTATCGACAGATGGGAGAATGAGCAGTTCTTC; CDR3 protein: CASIDRWENEQFF
V gene: TRBV7-2; J gene: TRBJ2-1; clone size: many; D gene: TRBD2; CDR3 DNA: TGTGCCAGCAGGTCGACTAGCGGGGGCCCGGGCCAGTTCTTC; CDR3 protein: CASRSTSGGPGQFF
V gene: TRBV28; J gene: TRBJ1-2; clone size: .; D gene: .; CDR3 DNA: TGTGCCAGCCGCGACCGGGGGAACTATGGCTACACCTTC; CDR3 protein: CASRDRGNYGYTF
V gene: TRBV7-6; J gene: TRBJ2-2; clone size: .; D gene: TRBD2; CDR3 DNA: TGTGCCAGCAGCTTAGAGTTGGCTAGCGGGTTCCTACCCACCGGGGAGCTGTTTTTT; CDR3 protein: CASSLELASGFLPTGELFF
V gene: TRBV27; J gene: TRBJ2-7; clone size: many; D gene: TRBD2; CDR3 DNA: TGTGCCAGCCGCCGAGAGGGACTAGCGGGGTCCTACGAGCAGTACTTC; CDR3 protein: CASRREGLAGSYEQYF
V gene: TRBV10-3; J gene: TRBJ1-1; clone size: few; D gene: .; CDR3 DNA: TGTGCCATCAGTGAGTCGAGCCAGGGGCGAACTGAAGCTTTCTTT; CDR3 protein: CAISESSQGRTEAFF
V gene: TRBV20-1; J gene: TRBJ2-1; clone size: many; D gene: .; CDR3 DNA: TGCAGTGCTAGAGATCGAACATACCTCAGTGAGCAGTTCTTC; CDR3 protein: CSARDRTYLSEQFF
V gene: TRBV19; J gene: TRBJ1-1; clone size: few; D gene: .; CDR3 DNA: TGTGCCAGTATGCACTACAGCAGCCGCGCTGAAGCTTTCTTT; CDR3 protein: CASMHYSSRAEAFF
V gene: TRBV7-2; J gene: TRBJ2-2; clone size: many; D gene: .; CDR3 DNA: TGTGCCAGCAGCTTAGAATTGGCCAGCACCGGGGAGCTGTTTTTT; CDR3 protein: CASSLELASTGELFF
V gene: TRBV2; J gene: TRBJ1-3; clone size: once; D gene: .; CDR3 DNA: TGTGCCAGCAAGGCGGACAGTGCCTCTGGAAACACCATATATTTT; CDR3 protein: CASKADSASGNTIYF
V gene: TRBV12-3/TRBV12-4; J gene: TRBJ1-2; clone size: many; D gene: TRBD1; CDR3 DNA: TGTGCCAGCAGTCCGGGACAGGGGAACCCTCTCTTC; CDR3 protein: CASSPGQGNPLF
V gene: TRBV6-6; J gene: TRBJ1-6; clone size: many; D gene: TRBD1; CDR3 DNA: TGTGCCAGCAGTCCAACCGGACAGGGCCATAATTCACCCCTCCACTTT; CDR3 protein: CASSPTGQGHNSPLHF
V gene: TRBV9; J gene: TRBJ1-1; clone size: many; D gene: TRBD1; CDR3 DNA: TGTGCCAGCAGCGTAGCAACCCAGGGGGCGAAGGGGACTGAAGCTTTCTTT; CDR3 protein: CASSVATQGAKGTEAFF
V gene: TRBV20-1; J gene: TRBJ1-4; clone size: few; D gene: .; CDR3 DNA: TGCAGTGCTAGAGATCCGTCAGGGGATGGTGAAAAACTGTTTTTT; CDR3 protein: CSARDPSGDGEKLFF
V gene: TRBV20-1; J gene: TRBJ1-1; clone size: .; D gene: .; CDR3 DNA: TGCAGTGCTAGCGGTCGGACGGCGAACACTGAAGCTTTCTTT; CDR3 protein: CSASGRTANTEAFF
V gene: TRBV6-9; J gene: TRBJ1-4; clone size: many; D gene: .; CDR3 DNA: TGTGCCAGCGAAGCCGAGGCGTCAACTAATGAAAAACTGTTTTTT; CDR3 protein: CASEAEASTNEKLFF
V gene: TRBV5-6; J gene: TRBJ2-3; clone size: .; D gene: .; CDR3 DNA: TGTGCCAGCAGCTACGGGGTTAGGGGCACAGATACGCAGTATTTT; CDR3 protein: CASSYGVRGTDTQYF
V gene: TRBV20-1; J gene: TRBJ2-5; clone size: few; D gene: TRBD2; CDR3 DNA: TGCAGTGCTAACGGGGGGCAAGAGACCCAGTACTTC; CDR3 protein: CSANGGQETQYF
V gene: TRBV2; J gene: TRBJ2-7; clone size: few; D gene: .; CDR3 DNA: TGTGCCAGCAGTAATGTCAGGACAACCTACGAGCAGTACTTC; CDR3 protein: CASSNVRTTYEQYF
V gene: TRBV5-4; J gene: TRBJ2-1; clone size: .; D gene: TRBD2; CDR3 DNA: TGTGCCAGCAATGTAGAAGCGGGGGCCGTAAATGAGCAGTTCTTC; CDR3 protein: CASNVEAGAVNEQFF
V gene: TRBV28; J gene: TRBJ2-7; clone size: .; D gene: .; CDR3 DNA: TGTGCCACCCGAAGCGGCTACGAGCAGTACTTC; CDR3 protein: CATRSGYEQYF
V gene: TRBV20-1; J gene: TRBJ1-4; clone size: .; D gene: TRBD1; CDR3 DNA: TGCAGTGCTAGGTTAAGCGGGACAGCGGAAAAACTGTTTTTT; CDR3 protein: CSARLSGTAEKLFF
V gene: TRBV20-1; J gene: TRBJ2-1; clone size: few; D gene: TRBD2; CDR3 DNA: TGCAGTGCCATAGGAGGGACTAGCGGTTACAATGAGCAGTTCTTC; CDR3 protein: CSAIGGTSGYNEQFF
V gene: TRBV2; J gene: TRBJ2-7; clone size: .; D gene: .; CDR3 DNA: TGTGCCAGCAGTGATGTTGGTCACTACGAGCAGTACTTC; CDR3 protein: CASSDVGHYEQYF
V gene: TRBV5-6; J gene: TRBJ1-2; clone size: few; D gene: .; CDR3 DNA: TGTGCCAGCAGCCCCCTGGGGGATAACTATGGCTACACCTTC; CDR3 protein: CASSPLGDNYGYTF
V gene: TRBV5-5; J gene: TRBJ2-5; clone size: few; D gene: TRBD2; CDR3 DNA: TGTGCCAGCAGCTTGGGTTTAGCGGGGGCGAGTGAGACCCAGTACTTC; CDR3 protein: CASSLGLAGASETQYF